The 25 T cell receptor beta chains below all came from one sample that was sequenced in a study of T cell responses to AZD1222 COVID-19 vaccine. Assay: immunoSEQ multiplex PCR; the TCRdb copy retains only in-frame clones and omits some. This sample yields 150,000 to 200,000 clones, of which about 92% are seen a single time; more than 9% belongs to the top ten. This specimen was peripheral blood, taken on day 0 of AZD1222 vaccination. Receptor source: an adult in good health.

About this clone itself: Because the CDR3 is missing its conserved closing phenylalanine or tryptophan, this is likely a read error. Because the CDR3's place on the DNA is in doubt, the DNA is left out and the CDR3 is given as listed by TCRdb. The V and J genes are TRBV23-1 and TRBJ2-7; TRBD1, the table's D call, lacks a check against the DNA. TRBV23-1 is treated as an ORF (open reading frame) with a function not yet certain. The CDR3 region is 9 residues in length, termini included. CDR3 in amino acids: CASSQRVRI.

The chain employs TRBV3-1 (or the pseudogene TRBV3-2) and TRBJ1-1; tentatively, D is TRBD1 (6 bases). The V and J ends lost 4 bases and 3 bases respectively, with 15 bases between them. The CDR3 has 15 amino acids. Per the germline V gene, CDR1 is LGHDT and CDR2 is YNNKEL (reference sequence). The DNA of the CDR3 is TGTGCCAGCAGCCCCCTGAGGGGGGGCGACACTGAAGCTTTCTTT. This encodes CASSPLRGGDTEAFF.

The chain joins TRBV9 to TRBJ2-7; 8 bases agree with TRBD2. The V gene end was trimmed by 3 bases and the J gene end by 7 bases; junction bases not matched to a gene: 12. Germline V gene data show CDR1 as SGDLS and CDR2 as YYNGEE. The CDR3 contains 15 residues. Here the CDR3 reads CASSAGTSVIDEQYF. In DNA form, the CDR3 reads TGTGCCAGCAGCGCCGGGACTAGTGTTATTGATGAGCAGTACTTC.

V and J are TRBV2 and TRBJ2-5, with D unclear. Trimming took 8 bases from V and 3 from J, leaving 7 bases between them. This CDR3 has 11 amino acids. Germline lookup yields CDR1 SNHLY and CDR2 FYNNEI. CDR3 residues: CASLWEETQYF. The CDR3 DNA reads TGTGCCAGCCTGTGGGAAGAGACCCAGTACTTC.

V gene TRBV6-6 combines with J gene TRBJ2-3, with D uncertain. Per germline, CDR1 MNHNY and CDR2 SVGAGI (reference sequence). Between the trimmed V and J ends, which lost 4 bases and 7 bases, there was a span of 6 bases. This CDR3 is 11 amino acids long. The CDR3 coding sequence is TGTGCCAGCAGTTTAGGGAATACGCAGTATTTT. Amino acid sequence: CASSLGNTQYF.

This chain links TRBV11-2 with TRBJ2-1, with D tentatively TRBD1 or TRBD2 (5 bases each). The CDR3 contains 16 residues. V was shortened by 4 bases and J by 5 bases, with 18 bases between the two germline ends. Germline V gene lookup returns CDR1 SGHAT and CDR2 FQNNGV. The chain's CDR3 is CASSSLQGGPHNEQFF. The CDR3 coding sequence is TGTGCCAGCAGCTCCCTGCAGGGCGGGCCCCACAATGAGCAGTTCTTC.

The V gene is TRBV7-9, the J gene TRBJ2-1; 8 bases line up with TRBD2. The germline CDR1 and CDR2 sequences are SEHNR and FQNEAQ (reference sequence). Germline trimming cut 3 bases from V and 4 bases from J; bases unmatched to any gene: 2. This CDR3 comprises 14 residues. For the CDR3, the DNA is TGTGCCAGCAGCTTGGGCGGGGGGTACAATGAGCAGTTCTTC. Translation: CASSLGGGYNEQFF.

V gene TRBV3-1 (or the pseudogene TRBV3-2) combines with J gene TRBJ2-7; TRBD1 is a possible D gene (6 bases). The CDR3 consists of 14 residues. V lost 3 bases and J 5 bases, leaving 14 bases between the germline ends. CDR1 LGHDT and CDR2 YNNKEL come from the germline V gene (reference sequence). The CDR3 sequence: CASSHLQGSDEQYF. The CDR3 coding sequence is TGTGCCAGCAGCCATTTGCAGGGGTCGGACGAGCAGTACTTC.

This chain uses TRBV10-1 with TRBJ1-1, with D tentatively TRBD1 (6 bases). Looked up from germline, CDR1 is WNHNN and CDR2 is SYGVQD (reference sequence). V shed 0 bases and J shed 4 bases, with 12 bases lying between them. The CDR3 loop spans 15 amino acids. DNA for the CDR3: TGCGCCAGCAGTGAGTCAGCAGGGGCGATCACTGAAGCTTTCTTT. Encoded protein: CASSESAGAITEAFF.

The V call is TRBV7-9, the J call TRBJ1-5; unclear D gene. Germline CDR1 SEHNR, CDR2 FQNEAQ (reference sequence). Trimming removed 6 bases at V and 6 bases at J, with 12 bases between. The CDR3 is 13 residues long. DNA for the CDR3: TGTGCCAGCAGTCTAGATTCGGCTCAGCCCCAGCATTTT. Translation gives CASSLDSAQPQHF. Combining the CDR3 with reference TRBV7-9 and TRBJ1-5 gives the whole variable domain DTGVSQNPRHKITKRGQNVTFRCDPISEHNRLYWYRQTLGQGPEFLTYFQNEAQLEKSRLLSDRFSAERPKGSFSTLEIQRTEQGDSAMYLCASSLDSAQPQHFGDGTRLSIL.

The chain recombines TRBV6-6 with TRBJ2-5, with a possible D match to TRBD1 (5 bases). Looked up from germline, CDR1 is MNHNY and CDR2 is SVGAGI (reference sequence). The length of the CDR3 is 17 residues. V was pared by 5 bases and J by 5 bases, with 24 bases between. CDR3 DNA sequence: TGTGCCAGCAGTCCCAATTTGGACGGCTGGGGCTCCGAGACCCAGTACTTC. Its translation: CASSPNLDGWGSETQYF.

In this sample, this clone turned up once. This chain connects TRBV19 to TRBJ1-2, with a possible D match to TRBD1 (5 bases). The CDR3 contains 16 residues. CDR1 LNHDA and CDR2 SQIVND come from the germline V gene (reference sequence). Trimming cost V 2 bases and J 5 bases, with 18 bases left between them. The CDR3 loop is CASSIRSGVTSYGYTF. The DNA of the CDR3 is TGTGCCAGTAGTATACGGTCGGGGGTGACCTCATATGGCTACACCTTC.

J is TRBJ2-1 and V is TRBV3-1 (or the pseudogene TRBV3-2), with D possibly being TRBD1 or TRBD2 (5 bases each). Germline V lookup: CDR1 LGHDT, CDR2 YNNKEL (reference sequence). V lost 4 bases and J 7 bases, leaving 11 bases between the germline ends. This CDR3 comprises 13 residues. CDR3 DNA sequence: TGTGCCAGCAGCCGGGGGTATTATAATGAGCAGTTCTTC. The encoded protein is CASSRGYYNEQFF.

CDR3 residues: CASSYSGGGSYEQYF. DNA for the CDR3: TGTGCCAGCAGTTACTCTGGCGGGGGCTCCTACGAGCAGTACTTC. The chain has TRBV6-2 or TRBV6-3 and TRBJ2-7; 7 bases match TRBD2. The CDR3 spans 15 residues. V lost 0 bases and J lost 0; bases outside the gene matches: 2. Germline V gene data show CDR1 as MNHEY and CDR2 as SVGEGT.

This chain links TRBV10-2 with TRBJ1-1; D is uncertain. Germline lookup yields CDR1 WSHSY and CDR2 SAAADI. This CDR3 is built from 12 residues. Trimming left V 8 bases short and J 5 bases short, with 12 bases between. The CDR3 DNA reads TGCGCCAGCGGACGAGGGTGGACTGAAGCTTTCTTT. This translates into CASGRGWTEAFF.

The chain employs TRBV9 and TRBJ1-3; 7 nucleotides agree with TRBD1. The V gene's germline CDR1 is SGDLS and CDR2 YYNGEE. The CDR3 loop spans 14 amino acids. V trimming: 7 bases; J trimming: 2 bases; junction bases outside the gene matches: 6. The CDR3 DNA follows: TGTGCCAGCTCCGGGACAGAGACTGGAAACACCATATATTTT. It specifies CASSGTETGNTIYF. Drawing the rest from reference TRBV9 and TRBJ1-3, the complete variable domain is DSGVTQTPKHLITATGQRVTLRCSPRSGDLSVYWYQQSLDQGLQFLIQYYNGEERAKGNILERFSAQQFPDLHSELNLSSLELGDSALYFCASSGTETGNTIYFGEGSWLTVV.

V and J are TRBV28 and TRBJ1-1; 11 positions agree with TRBD1. Germline-derived CDR1 and CDR2 are MDHEN and SYDVKM. V lost 5 bases, J lost 0 bases, and 8 bases stayed unmatched. The CDR3 totals 17 residues. CDR3 amino acids: CASSITGTGGLNTEAFF. In DNA form, the CDR3 reads TGTGCCAGCAGTATAACCGGGACAGGGGGTCTGAACACTGAAGCTTTCTTT.

V is TRBV29-1 and J is TRBJ1-1, with D possibly being TRBD1 (5 bases). Trimming took 7 bases from V and 1 from J, leaving 13 bases between them. The germline V gene has CDR1 SQVTM and CDR2 ANQGSEA. This CDR3 comprises 13 residues. CDR3 DNA sequence: TGCAGCGCCCTCTTCGGGGGGAACACTGAAGCTTTCTTT. Amino acids: CSALFGGNTEAFF.

The chain joins TRBV18 to TRBJ2-1; 10 nucleotides match TRBD2. The CDR3 has 15 amino acids. Trimming removed 2 bases from V and 7 bases from J; junction bases left unmatched: 5. Per germline, CDR1 KGHSH and CDR2 LQKENI. The CDR3 spells CASSPSLAGENEQFF. CDR3 DNA sequence: TGTGCCAGCTCACCAAGTCTAGCGGGAGAAAATGAGCAGTTCTTC.

This chain connects TRBV5-1 to TRBJ1-2; D perhaps matches TRBD1 (6 bases). Trimming removed 0 bases at V and 7 bases at J, with 16 bases between. CDR3 length: 15 residues. Germline CDR1 reads SGHRS; CDR2 reads YFSETQ. Here the CDR3 DNA reads TGCGCCAGCAGCTTGGCCTCCACAGGGCCTATTGGCTACACCTTC. Its protein is CASSLASTGPIGYTF.

The chain recombines TRBV5-1 with TRBJ1-1; TRBD1 matches at 9 bases. The CDR3 runs to 13 residues. J lost 11 bases, V lost 0 bases, and 5 bases had no gene match. Germline V gene sequence: CDR1 SGHRS, CDR2 YFSETQ. The CDR3 protein is CASSLEQGARAFF. For the CDR3, the DNA is TGCGCCAGCAGCTTGGAACAGGGGGCTAGGGCTTTCTTT.

The V call is TRBV28, the J call TRBJ1-3; no firm D call. This CDR3 spans 15 amino acids. The germline V gene has CDR1 MDHEN and CDR2 SYDVKM. Trimming cost V 2 bases and J 3 bases, with 11 bases left between them. The CDR3 nucleotides read TGTGCCAGCAGTTTAGGCGCAGGCGTTGGAAACACCATATATTTT. Protein product: CASSLGAGVGNTIYF.

The gene calls are TRBV7-9 and TRBJ1-2; D perhaps matches TRBD1 (6 bases). CDR1 is SEHNR and CDR2 is FQNEAQ in the germline V gene (reference sequence). This CDR3 comprises 12 residues. Trimming left V 6 bases short and J 6 bases short, with 11 bases between. The CDR3 loop reads CASREGGNGYTF. The CDR3 DNA reads TGTGCCAGCAGGGAGGGGGGAAATGGCTACACCTTC. Looking up the rest from reference TRBV7-9 and TRBJ1-2 gives the full variable domain: DTGVSQNPRHKITKRGQNVTFRCDPISEHNRLYWYRQTLGQGPEFLTYFQNEAQLEKSRLLSDRFSAERPKGSFSTLEIQRTEQGDSAMYLCASREGGNGYTFGSGTRLTVV.

This rearrangement joins TRBV4-1 to TRBJ2-7; weak D call: TRBD2 (5 bases). The germline CDR1 and CDR2 sequences are MGHRA and YSYEKL. This CDR3 spans 16 amino acids. DNA of the CDR3: TGCGCCAGCCTACCGAACCGCGGGCAAGATTCCTACGGGCAGTACGTC. Translating gives CASLPNRGQDSYGQYV.

This sequence joins TRBV2 and TRBJ1-3, with a tentative D call TRBD1 (6 bases). CDR3 length: 16 amino acids. CDR1 is SNHLY and CDR2 is FYNNEI in the germline V gene. The germline V and J ends were trimmed by 4 bases and 0 bases, with 13 bases remaining between them. For the CDR3, the DNA is TGTGCCAGCAGTGTGGGACAAACTTTCTCTGGAAACACCATATATTTT. Protein: CASSVGQTFSGNTIYF.